A single sample is the source of the 10 T cell receptor beta chains below, sequenced in a study of T cell responses to AZD1222 COVID-19 vaccine. The method was immunoSEQ multiplex PCR; TCRdb's version includes in-frame clones alone and lacks a portion of them. Of 100,000 to 150,000 clones in the sample, roughly 90% were seen once. The specimen comprised peripheral blood, sampled 28 days after the second AZD1222 dose. Source of these receptors: an adult who received the AZD1222 COVID-19 vaccine.

This clone was detected only a few times. This chain uses TRBV6-1 with TRBJ2-1; D remains ambiguous. Trimming took 1 base from V and 1 from J, leaving 11 bases between them. The CDR3 runs 16 residues. Germline CDR1 and CDR2: MNHNS and SASEGT. The CDR3 is CASSEEFGGSYNEQFF. In nucleotides, the CDR3 is TGTGCCAGCAGTGAAGAGTTCGGTGGTTCCTACAATGAGCAGTTCTTC.

This clone was seen once. The chain is built from TRBV24-1 and TRBJ2-7; either TRBD1 or TRBD2 may supply D (5 bases each). V was cut by 3 bases and J by 3 bases, with 14 bases left in between. The germline V gene has CDR1 KGHDR and CDR2 SFDVKD. The CDR3 length is 15 residues. The CDR3 loop is CATSDPRLGDYEQYF. The CDR3 coding sequence is TGTGCCACCAGTGATCCCCGTCTGGGGGACTACGAGCAGTACTTC.

The chain has TRBV28 and TRBJ2-7; D ambiguous. With 6 bases removed from V and 3 bases from J, the gap between germline ends came to 9 bases. CDR3 size: 12 residues. In germline, CDR1 is MDHEN, CDR2 SYDVKM. CDR3 in amino acids: CASSPIGYEQYF. The DNA of the CDR3 is TGTGCCAGCAGCCCCATAGGCTACGAGCAGTACTTC. The full variable domain, its missing parts supplied by reference TRBV28 and TRBJ2-7, is DVKVTQSSRYLVKRTGEKVFLECVQDMDHENMFWYRQDPGLGLRLIYFSYDVKMKEKGDIPEGYSVSREKKERFSLILESASTNQTSMYLCASSPIGYEQYFGPGTRLTVT.

This chain links TRBV2 with TRBJ1-5; tentative D call: TRBD1 (5 bases). Germline loops: CDR1 SNHLY, CDR2 FYNNEI. The V gene lost 5 bases and the J gene lost 0 bases, with 20 bases spanning the gap. This CDR3 comprises 18 residues. CDR3 in amino acids: CASSHPSDRPNSNQPQHF. The CDR3 DNA follows: TGTGCCAGCAGTCATCCCTCCGACAGACCGAATAGCAATCAGCCCCAGCATTTT. Variable domain in full (rest from reference TRBV2 and TRBJ1-5): EPEVTQTPSHQVTQMGQEVILRCVPISNHLYFYWYRQILGQKVEFLVSFYNNEISEKSEIFDDQFSVERPDGSNFTLKIRSTKLEDSAMYFCASSHPSDRPNSNQPQHFGDGTRLSIL.

The chain couples TRBV6-1 to TRBJ1-1; a possible D gene is TRBD1 (6 bases). Trimming stripped 0 bases from V and 3 bases from J, with 14 bases between. The CDR3 is 16 amino acids. Germline assignment: CDR1 MNHNS and CDR2 SASEGT. DNA for the CDR3: TGTGCCAGCAGTGAAGCAGGGGGTAGAGAGTACACTGAAGCTTTCTTT. Its protein is CASSEAGGREYTEAFF.

This clone was seen a single time. The CDR3 DNA reads TGTGCCAGCAGTGACCCACCCGGGGGCGGACGAGAGACCCAGTACTTC. As protein: CASSDPPGGGRETQYF. The rearrangement uses TRBV6-4 and TRBJ2-5; tentatively, D is TRBD1 or TRBD2 (6 bases each). Germline lookup yields CDR1 MRHNA and CDR2 SNTAGT. This CDR3 has 16 residues. Trimming pared 2 bases from V and 4 bases from J, leaving 17 bases between.

This clone was seen just once. The rearrangement links TRBV2 to TRBJ1-2; 7 bases map to TRBD1. Germline trimming cut 6 bases from V and 4 bases from J; bases unmatched to any gene: 8. Germline V gene data show CDR1 as SNHLY and CDR2 as FYNNEI. The CDR3 has 14 amino acids. CDR3 protein: CASRRDSTSYGYTF. CDR3 sequence (DNA): TGTGCCAGCAGGAGGGACAGTACCTCCTATGGCTACACCTTC.

V usage is TRBV6-6 and J usage is TRBJ1-1; 10 bases line up with TRBD1. The V gene's germline CDR1 is MNHNY and CDR2 SVGAGI (reference sequence). The CDR3 consists of 16 residues. V trimming: 2 bases; J trimming: 1 base; junction bases outside the gene matches: 4. CDR3 nucleotide sequence: TGTGCCAGCAGTTACCCGGGACAGGGGCCGAACACTGAAGCTTTCTTT. Translating it yields CASSYPGQGPNTEAFF.

This chain joins TRBV3-1 (or the pseudogene TRBV3-2) and TRBJ1-5; 9 bases are a match to TRBD1. J gave up 4 bases and V 4 bases, and 2 bases lay outside the gene matches. The length of the CDR3 is 14 residues. The germline V gene encodes CDR1 LGHDT and CDR2 YNNKEL (reference sequence). The DNA of the CDR3 is TGTGCCAGCAGCCTTGACAGGGGGAATCAGCCCCAGCATTTT. It translates to CASSLDRGNQPQHF.

The chain employs TRBV27 and TRBJ1-2; no clear D. Germline CDR1 reads MNHEY; CDR2 reads SMNVEV (reference sequence). The CDR3 runs 12 residues. The germline V and J ends were trimmed by 8 bases and 2 bases, with 9 bases remaining between them. CDR3 sequence (DNA): TGTGCCAGCGGCCAGAGAAACTATGGCTACACCTTC. Translating it yields CASGQRNYGYTF.